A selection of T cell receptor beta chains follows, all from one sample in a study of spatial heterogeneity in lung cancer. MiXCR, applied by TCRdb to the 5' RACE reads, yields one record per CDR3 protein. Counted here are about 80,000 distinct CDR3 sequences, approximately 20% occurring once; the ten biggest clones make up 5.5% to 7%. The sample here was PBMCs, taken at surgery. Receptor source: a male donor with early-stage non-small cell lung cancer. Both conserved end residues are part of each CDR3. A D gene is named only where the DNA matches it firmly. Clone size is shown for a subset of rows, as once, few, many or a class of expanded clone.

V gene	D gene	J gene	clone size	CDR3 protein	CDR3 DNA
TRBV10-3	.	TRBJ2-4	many	CALGWGSPFAKNIQYF	TGTGCCTTAGGTTGGGGGTCTCCCTTTGCCAAAAACATTCAGTACTTC
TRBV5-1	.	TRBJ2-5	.	CASSLAGLRETQYF	TGCGCCAGCAGCTTGGCCGGGTTACGGGAGACCCAGTACTTC
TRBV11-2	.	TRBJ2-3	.	CASSPRETQYF	TGTGCCAGCAGCCCGCGGGAAACGCAGTATTTT
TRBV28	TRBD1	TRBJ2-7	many	CASNAPGTGNHEQYF	TGTGCCAGCAACGCCCCCGGGACAGGGAACCACGAGCAGTACTTC
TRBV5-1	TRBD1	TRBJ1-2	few	CASRTLGQTGYGYTF	TGCGCCAGCAGGACCCTGGGACAGACAGGCTATGGCTACACCTTC
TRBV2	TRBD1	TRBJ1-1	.	CASSLQGWTEAFF	TGTGCCAGCAGTTTACAGGGGTGGACTGAAGCTTTCTTT
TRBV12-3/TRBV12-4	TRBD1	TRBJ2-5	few	CASTTGAVGTQYF	TGTGCCAGCACCACAGGGGCGGTGGGGACCCAGTACTTC
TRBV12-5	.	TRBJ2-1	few	CASGLTRHNEQFF	TGTGCTAGTGGTTTGACTAGACACAATGAGCAGTTCTTC
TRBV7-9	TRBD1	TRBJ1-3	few	CASSPDRGEDTIYF	TGTGCCAGCAGTCCGGACAGGGGAGAAGACACCATATATTTT
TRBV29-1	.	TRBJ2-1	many	CSVDDAGEQFF	TGCAGCGTTGATGACGCAGGTGAGCAGTTCTTC
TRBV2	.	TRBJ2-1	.	CASTEYAARREQFF	TGTGCCAGCACTGAATACGCAGCGCGCCGTGAGCAGTTCTTC
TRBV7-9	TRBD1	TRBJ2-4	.	CASSLGQGSLAKNIQYF	TGTGCCAGCAGCTTGGGACAGGGGTCTTTAGCCAAAAACATTCAGTACTTC
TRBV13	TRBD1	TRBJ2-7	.	CASSPRQGGGEQYF	TGTGCCAGCAGCCCGCGACAGGGTGGAGGCGAGCAGTACTTC
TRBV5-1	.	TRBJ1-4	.	CASSTAGETNEKLFF	TGCGCCAGCAGCACCGCAGGGGAAACTAATGAAAAACTGTTTTTT
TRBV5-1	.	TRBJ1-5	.	CASSSAGDNNQPQHF	TGCGCCAGCAGCTCCGCCGGGGACAACAATCAGCCCCAGCATTTT
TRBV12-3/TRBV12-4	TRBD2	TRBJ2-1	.	CASSHSWTSGPSSYNEQFF	TGTGCCAGCAGCCACAGCTGGACTAGCGGGCCGAGCTCCTACAATGAGCAGTTCTTC
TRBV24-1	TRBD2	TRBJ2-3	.	CATRAGGRVTDTQYF	TGTGCCACCAGAGCGGGGGGCCGGGTCACAGATACGCAGTATTTT
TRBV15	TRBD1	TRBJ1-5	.	CATRVDRVSNQPQHF	TGTGCCACCAGGGTCGACAGGGTAAGCAATCAGCCCCAGCATTTT
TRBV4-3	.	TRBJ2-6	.	CASSQDTRFFSGANVLTF	TGCGCCAGCAGCCAAGATACCCGGTTCTTCTCTGGGGCCAACGTCCTGACTTTC
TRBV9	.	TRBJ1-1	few	CASSVRPNTEAFF	TGTGCCAGCAGCGTAAGGCCAAACACTGAAGCTTTCTTT
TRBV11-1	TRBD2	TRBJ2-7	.	CASGPRGLAGYEQYF	TGTGCCAGCGGCCCCCGAGGACTAGCGGGCTACGAGCAGTACTTC
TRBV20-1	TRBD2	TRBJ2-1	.	CSATFTSGAYNEQFF	TGCAGTGCTACCTTTACTAGCGGGGCTTACAATGAGCAGTTCTTC
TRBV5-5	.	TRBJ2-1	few	CASSLTGYSYNEQFF	TGTGCCAGCAGCTTAACGGGTTACTCCTACAATGAGCAGTTCTTC
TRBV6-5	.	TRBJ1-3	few	CASSPSLSGNTIYF	TGTGCCAGCAGCCCCAGCCTCTCTGGAAACACCATATATTTT
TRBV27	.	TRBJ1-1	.	CASSLAAGLGTEAFF	TGTGCCAGCAGTTTAGCGGCAGGGCTGGGTACTGAAGCTTTCTTT
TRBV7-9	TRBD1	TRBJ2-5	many	CASSKDRARQETQYF	TGTGCCAGCAGCAAAGACAGGGCGAGACAAGAGACCCAGTACTTC
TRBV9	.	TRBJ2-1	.	CASSGRGPSYNEQFF	TGTGCCAGCAGCGGTAGAGGGCCCTCCTACAATGAGCAGTTCTTC
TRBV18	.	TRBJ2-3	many	CASSPGENLQYF	TGTGCCAGCTCACCGGGGGAGAATTTACAGTATTTT
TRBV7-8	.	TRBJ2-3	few	CASSPDGGIDTQYF	TGTGCCAGCAGCCCAGATGGGGGAATAGATACGCAGTATTTT
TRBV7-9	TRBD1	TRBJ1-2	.	CASSSLDRAYGYTF	TGTGCCAGCAGCTCTCTCGACAGGGCCTATGGCTACACCTTC
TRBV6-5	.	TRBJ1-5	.	CASISRVPDNQPQHF	TGTGCCAGCATTTCCCGGGTGCCAGATAATCAGCCCCAGCATTTT
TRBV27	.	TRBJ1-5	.	CASSSRSTQPQHF	TGTGCCAGCAGTTCACGGTCCACTCAGCCCCAGCATTTT